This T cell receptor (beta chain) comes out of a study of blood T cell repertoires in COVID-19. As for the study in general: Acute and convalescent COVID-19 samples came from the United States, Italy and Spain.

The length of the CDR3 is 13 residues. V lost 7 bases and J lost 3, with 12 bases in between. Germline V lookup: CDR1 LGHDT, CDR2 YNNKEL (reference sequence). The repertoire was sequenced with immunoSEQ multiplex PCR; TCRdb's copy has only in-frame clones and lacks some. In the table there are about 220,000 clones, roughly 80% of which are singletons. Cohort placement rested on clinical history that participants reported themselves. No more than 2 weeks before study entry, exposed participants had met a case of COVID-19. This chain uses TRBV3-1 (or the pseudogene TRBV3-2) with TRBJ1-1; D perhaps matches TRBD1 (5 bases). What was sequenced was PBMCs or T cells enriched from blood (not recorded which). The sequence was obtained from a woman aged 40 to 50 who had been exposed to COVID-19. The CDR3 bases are TGTGCCAGCATTCGGGGGGAGGACACTGAAGCTTTCTTT. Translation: CASIRGEDTEAFF.